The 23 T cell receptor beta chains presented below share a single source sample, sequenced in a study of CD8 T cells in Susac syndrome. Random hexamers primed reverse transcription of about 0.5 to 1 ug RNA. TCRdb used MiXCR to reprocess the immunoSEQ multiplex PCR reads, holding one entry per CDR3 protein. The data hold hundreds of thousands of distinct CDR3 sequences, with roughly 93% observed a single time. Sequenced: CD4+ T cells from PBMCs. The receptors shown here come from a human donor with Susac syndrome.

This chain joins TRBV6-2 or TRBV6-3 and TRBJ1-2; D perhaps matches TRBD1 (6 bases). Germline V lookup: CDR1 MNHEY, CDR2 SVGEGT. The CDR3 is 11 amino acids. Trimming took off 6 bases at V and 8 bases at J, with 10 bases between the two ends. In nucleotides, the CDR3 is TGTGCCAGCAGCCACGGGGGCGGCTACACCTTC. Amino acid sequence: CASSHGGGYTF.

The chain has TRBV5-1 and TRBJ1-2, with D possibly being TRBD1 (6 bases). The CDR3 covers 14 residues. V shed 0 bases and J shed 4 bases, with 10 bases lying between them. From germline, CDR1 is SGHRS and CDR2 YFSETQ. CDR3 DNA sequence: TGCGCCAGCAGCTTGGATGGGACACTCTATGGCTACACCTTC. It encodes CASSLDGTLYGYTF.

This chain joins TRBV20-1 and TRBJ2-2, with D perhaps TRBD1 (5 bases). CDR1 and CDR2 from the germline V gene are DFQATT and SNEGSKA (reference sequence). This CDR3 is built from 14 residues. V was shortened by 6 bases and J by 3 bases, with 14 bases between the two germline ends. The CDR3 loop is CSATLDTYTGELFF. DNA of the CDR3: TGCAGTGCAACCCTGGACACCTACACCGGGGAGCTGTTTTTT.

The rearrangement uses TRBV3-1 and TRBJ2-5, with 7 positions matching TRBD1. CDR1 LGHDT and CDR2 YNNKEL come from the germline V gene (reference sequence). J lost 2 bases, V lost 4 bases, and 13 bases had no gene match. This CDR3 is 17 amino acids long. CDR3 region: CASSRPGTDSAQETQYF. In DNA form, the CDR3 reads TGTGCCAGCAGCCGCCCAGGGACAGACAGTGCGCAAGAGACCCAGTACTTC.

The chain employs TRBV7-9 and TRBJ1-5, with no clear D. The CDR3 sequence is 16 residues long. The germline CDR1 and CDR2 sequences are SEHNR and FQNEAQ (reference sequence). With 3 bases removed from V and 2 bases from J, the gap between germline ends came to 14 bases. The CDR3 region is CASSFRRALGNQPQHF. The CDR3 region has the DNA TGTGCCAGCAGCTTTAGACGGGCTCTCGGCAATCAGCCCCAGCATTTT.

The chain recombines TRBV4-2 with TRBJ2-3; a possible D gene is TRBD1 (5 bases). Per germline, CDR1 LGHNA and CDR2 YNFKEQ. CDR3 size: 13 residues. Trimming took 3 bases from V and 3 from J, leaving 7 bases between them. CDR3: CASSHDSTDTQYF. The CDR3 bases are TGTGCCAGCAGCCACGACAGTACAGATACGCAGTATTTT.

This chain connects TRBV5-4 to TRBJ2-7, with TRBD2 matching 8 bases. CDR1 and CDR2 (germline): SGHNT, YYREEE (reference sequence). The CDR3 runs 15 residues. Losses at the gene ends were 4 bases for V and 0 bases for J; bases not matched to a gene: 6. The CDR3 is CASSPPGGSSYEQYF. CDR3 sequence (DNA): TGTGCCAGCAGCCCCCCGGGGGGGAGCTCCTACGAGCAGTACTTC.

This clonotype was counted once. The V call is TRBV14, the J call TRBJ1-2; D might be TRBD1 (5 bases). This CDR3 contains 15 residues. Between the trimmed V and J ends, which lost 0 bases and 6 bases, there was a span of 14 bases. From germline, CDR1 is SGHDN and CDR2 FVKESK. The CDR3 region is CASSQDAGRANGYTF. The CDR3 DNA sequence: TGTGCCAGCAGCCAAGATGCAGGCAGGGCCAATGGCTACACCTTC.

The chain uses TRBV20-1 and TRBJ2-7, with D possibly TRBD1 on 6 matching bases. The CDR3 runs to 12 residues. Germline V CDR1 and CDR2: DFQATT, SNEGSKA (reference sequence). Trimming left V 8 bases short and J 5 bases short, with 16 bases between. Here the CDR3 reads CSTTGILHEQYF. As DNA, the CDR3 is TGCAGTACCACAGGGATTCTCCACGAGCAGTACTTC.

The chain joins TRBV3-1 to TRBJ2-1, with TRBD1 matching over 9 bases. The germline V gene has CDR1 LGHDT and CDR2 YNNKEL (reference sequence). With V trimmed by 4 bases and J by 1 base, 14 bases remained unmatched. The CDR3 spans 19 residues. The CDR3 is CASSPSPFSQGASYNEQFF. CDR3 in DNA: TGTGCCAGCAGCCCATCACCATTTTCACAGGGGGCATCCTACAATGAGCAGTTCTTC.

The CDR3, as DNA: TGTGCCAGCAGCGTAGATTATTCCCACGAGCAGTACTTC. Translating gives CASSVDYSHEQYF. The chain couples TRBV9 to TRBJ2-7; D gene uncertain. Germline CDR1 reads SGDLS; CDR2 reads YYNGEE. This CDR3 has 13 residues. V was clipped by 0 bases and J by 5 bases, with 9 bases between them. Full variable domain (remainder filled in from reference TRBV9 and TRBJ2-7): DSGVTQTPKHLITATGQRVTLRCSPRSGDLSVYWYQQSLDQGLQFLIQYYNGEERAKGNILERFSAQQFPDLHSELNLSSLELGDSALYFCASSVDYSHEQYFGPGTRLTVT.

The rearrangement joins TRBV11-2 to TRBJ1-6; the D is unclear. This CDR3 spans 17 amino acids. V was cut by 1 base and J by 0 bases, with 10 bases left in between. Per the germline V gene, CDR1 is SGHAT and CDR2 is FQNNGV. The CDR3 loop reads CASSLVNSYSYNSPLHF. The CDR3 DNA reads TGTGCCAGCAGCTTAGTTAACAGCTACTCCTATAATTCACCCCTCCACTTT.

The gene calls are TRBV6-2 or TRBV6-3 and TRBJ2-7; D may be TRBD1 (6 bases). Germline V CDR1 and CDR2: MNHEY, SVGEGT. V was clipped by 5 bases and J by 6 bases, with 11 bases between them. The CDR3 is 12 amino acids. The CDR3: CASSMDSGEQYF. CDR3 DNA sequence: TGTGCCAGCAGTATGGACAGCGGCGAGCAGTACTTC.

CDR3 nucleotides: TGCGCCAGCAGCTCGCAAACCGGGACGGCTTCCCCCGAGCAGTACTTC. This sequence encodes CASSSQTGTASPEQYF. The chain combines TRBV5-1 with TRBJ2-7; D possibly matches TRBD1 or TRBD2 (5 bases each). V lost 3 bases and J 6 bases, leaving 22 bases between the germline ends. The CDR3 extends over 16 amino acids. CDR1 is SGHRS, CDR2 YFSETQ, per germline.

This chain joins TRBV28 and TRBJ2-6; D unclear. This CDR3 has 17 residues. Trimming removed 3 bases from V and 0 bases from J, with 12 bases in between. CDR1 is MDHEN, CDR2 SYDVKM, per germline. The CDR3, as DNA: TGTGCCAGCAGTTTCTCTGGACGGACCTCTGGGGCCAACGTCCTGACTTTC. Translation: CASSFSGRTSGANVLTF.

CDR3 nucleotide sequence: TGTGCCAGCTCACCGCGGGACAGGGTTATCCAGACCCAGTACTTC. Protein sequence: CASSPRDRVIQTQYF. This rearrangement joins TRBV18 to TRBJ2-5; TRBD1 aligns across 9 bases. The CDR3 runs 15 residues. Germline CDR1 reads KGHSH; CDR2 reads LQKENI. With 3 bases clipped from V and 6 bases from J, the junction kept 8 bases outside the gene matches.

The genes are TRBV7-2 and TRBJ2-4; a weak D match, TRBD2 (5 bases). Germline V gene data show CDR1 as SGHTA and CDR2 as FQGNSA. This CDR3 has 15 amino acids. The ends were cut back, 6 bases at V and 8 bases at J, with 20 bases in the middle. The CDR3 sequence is CASSLSGMILDIQYF. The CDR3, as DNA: TGTGCCAGCAGTCTATCGGGGATGATTTTGGACATTCAGTACTTC.

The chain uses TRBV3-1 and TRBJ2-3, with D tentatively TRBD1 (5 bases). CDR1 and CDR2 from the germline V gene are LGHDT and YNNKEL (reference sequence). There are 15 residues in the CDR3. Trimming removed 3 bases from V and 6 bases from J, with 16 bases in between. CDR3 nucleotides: TGTGCCAGCAGCCAGGGAAGAGGATCAGGGGATACGCAGTATTTT. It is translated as CASSQGRGSGDTQYF.

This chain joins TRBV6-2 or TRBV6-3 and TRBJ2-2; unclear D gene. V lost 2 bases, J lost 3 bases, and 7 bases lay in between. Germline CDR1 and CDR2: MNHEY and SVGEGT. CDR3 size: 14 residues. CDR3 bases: TGTGCCAGCAGTTACCCGCCAGACACCGGGGAGCTGTTTTTT. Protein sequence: CASSYPPDTGELFF.

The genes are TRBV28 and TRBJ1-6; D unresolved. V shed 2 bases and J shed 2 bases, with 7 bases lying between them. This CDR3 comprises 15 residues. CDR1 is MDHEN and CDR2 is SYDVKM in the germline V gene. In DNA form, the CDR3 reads TGTGCCAGCAGTTTAAGCGGCACCTATAATTCACCCCTCCACTTT. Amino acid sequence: CASSLSGTYNSPLHF.

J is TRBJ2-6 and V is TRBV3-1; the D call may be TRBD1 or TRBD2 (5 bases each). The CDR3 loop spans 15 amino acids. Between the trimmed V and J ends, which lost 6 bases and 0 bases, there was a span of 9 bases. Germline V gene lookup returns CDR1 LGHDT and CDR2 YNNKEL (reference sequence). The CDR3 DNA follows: TGTGCCAGCAGGGGACGATCCTCTGGGGCCAACGTCCTGACTTTC. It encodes CASRGRSSGANVLTF.

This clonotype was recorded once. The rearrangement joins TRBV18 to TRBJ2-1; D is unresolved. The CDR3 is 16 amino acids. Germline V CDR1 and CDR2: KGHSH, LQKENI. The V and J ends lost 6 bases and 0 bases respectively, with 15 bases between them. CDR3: CASSLARISSYNEQFF. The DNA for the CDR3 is TGTGCCAGCTCCCTTGCCCGGATTAGCTCCTACAATGAGCAGTTCTTC.

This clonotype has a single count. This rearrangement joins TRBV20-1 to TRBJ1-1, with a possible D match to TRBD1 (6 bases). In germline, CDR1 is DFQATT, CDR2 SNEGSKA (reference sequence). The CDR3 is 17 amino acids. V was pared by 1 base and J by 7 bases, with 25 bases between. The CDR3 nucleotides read TGCAGTGCTAGAGCCCTCCCGACGATCTCGCCAGGGGATGAAGCTTTCTTT. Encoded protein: CSARALPTISPGDEAFF.